The next 23 T cell receptor beta chains were all read from a single sample in a study of T cell responses to AZD1222 COVID-19 vaccine. This table comes from immunoSEQ multiplex PCR, and its TCRdb copy is limited to in-frame clones, with some not included. The top ten clones hold over 2% of a sample with 70,000 to 90,000 clones, approximately 89% of them seen once. The starting material was peripheral blood, obtained on day 0 of AZD1222 vaccination. These receptors were taken from an adult in good health.

V gene TRBV5-1 combines with J gene TRBJ2-7; 7 bases line up with TRBD1. The V and J ends lost 3 bases and 4 bases, in that order; junction bases with no gene match: 4. This CDR3 has 13 residues. Germline V gene data show CDR1 as SGHRS and CDR2 as YFSETQ. The CDR3 loop is CASSYLQGYEQYF. In DNA form, the CDR3 reads TGCGCCAGCAGCTATCTACAGGGGTACGAGCAGTACTTC. The variable domain in full, with the rest retrieved from reference TRBV5-1 and TRBJ2-7, is KAGVTQTPRYLIKTRGQQVTLSCSPISGHRSVSWYQQTPGQGLQFLFEYFSETQRNKGNFPGRFSGRQFSNSRSEMNVSTLELGDSALYLCASSYLQGYEQYFGPGTRLTVT.

The genes are TRBV6-1 and TRBJ2-4, with TRBD2 as a possible D gene (5 bases). Trimming removed 2 bases from V and 12 bases from J, with 20 bases in between. This CDR3 has 15 amino acids. The germline CDR1 and CDR2 sequences are MNHNS and SASEGT. CDR3 residues: CASSEMPAAGLPQYF. The CDR3 bases are TGTGCCAGCAGTGAAATGCCAGCGGCGGGCCTTCCTCAGTACTTC.

V usage is TRBV3-1 (or the pseudogene TRBV3-2) and J usage is TRBJ1-1; D remains ambiguous. V was trimmed by 0 bases and J by 6 bases, leaving 8 bases between them. The CDR3 contains 13 residues. The germline CDR1 and CDR2 sequences are LGHDT and YNNKEL (reference sequence). CDR3 DNA sequence: TGTGCCAGCAGCCAAGATCCTGCCGCTGAAGCTTTCTTT. It translates to CASSQDPAAEAFF.

The chain has TRBV18 and TRBJ1-4, with D possibly matching TRBD1 (5 bases). The V gene's germline CDR1 is KGHSH and CDR2 LQKENI. This CDR3 comprises 16 residues. Trimming pared 1 base from V and 0 bases from J, leaving 9 bases between. The CDR3 protein is CASSPRGATTNEKLFF. CDR3 sequence (DNA): TGTGCCAGCTCACCACGCGGGGCGACAACTAATGAAAAACTGTTTTTT.

The chain combines TRBV3-1 (or the pseudogene TRBV3-2) with TRBJ1-4; 7 nucleotides match TRBD1. The CDR3 extends over 14 amino acids. In germline, CDR1 is LGHDT, CDR2 YNNKEL (reference sequence). With 1 base clipped from V and 8 bases from J, the junction kept 4 bases outside the gene matches. CDR3 residues: CASSQGQGREKLFF. DNA of the CDR3: TGTGCCAGCAGCCAAGGACAGGGTAGGGAAAAACTGTTTTTT.

The chain is built from TRBV6-5 and TRBJ2-2, with D perhaps matching TRBD1 (5 bases). The CDR3 length is 15 residues. The germline V gene has CDR1 MNHEY and CDR2 SVGAGI. The V and J ends lost 8 bases and 4 bases respectively, with 17 bases between them. Written as DNA, the CDR3 is TGTGCCAGCGCTCTTGGCGACAGACCCACCGGGGAGCTGTTTTTT. Translating gives CASALGDRPTGELFF.

V is TRBV5-5 and J is TRBJ1-1; D gene uncertain. This CDR3 contains 13 residues. Germline CDR1 is SGHKS and CDR2 is YYEKEE (reference sequence). The ends were cut back, 1 base at V and 4 bases at J, with 8 bases in the middle. The CDR3 region has the DNA TGTGCCAGCAGCTTGCGAAGTCGCACTGAAGCTTTCTTT. Encoded protein: CASSLRSRTEAFF. The full variable domain, its missing parts supplied by reference TRBV5-5 and TRBJ1-1, is DAGVTQSPTHLIKTRGQQVTLRCSPISGHKSVSWYQQVLGQGPQFIFQYYEKEERGRGNFPDRFSARQFPNYSSELNVNALLLGDSALYLCASSLRSRTEAFFGQGTRLTVV.

The V gene is TRBV6-6, the J gene TRBJ2-1; 13 bases are shared with TRBD2. Germline lookup yields CDR1 MNHNY and CDR2 SVGAGI (reference sequence). The CDR3 is 15 residues long. V trimming: 6 bases; J trimming: 12 bases; junction bases outside the gene matches: 11. The CDR3 bases are TGTGCCAGCAGCTCCGGGACTAGCGGGAATGAAGGGCAGTTCTTC. Encoded protein: CASSSGTSGNEGQFF.

This clone was observed once. This chain uses TRBV14 with TRBJ2-1; 10 bases line up with TRBD1. Germline trimming cut 4 bases from V and 10 bases from J; bases unmatched to any gene: 16. CDR1 is SGHDN, CDR2 FVKESK, per germline. This CDR3 has 17 residues. CDR3 region: CASSPQGRTGGGGEQFF. CDR3 DNA sequence: TGTGCCAGCAGCCCCCAGGGTCGGACAGGGGGAGGAGGAGAGCAGTTCTTC. The full variable domain, completed using reference TRBV14 and TRBJ2-1, is EAGVTQFPSHSVIEKGQTVTLRCDPISGHDNLYWYRRVMGKEIKFLLHFVKESKQDESGMPNNRFLAERTGGTYSTLKVQPAELEDSGVYFCASSPQGRTGGGGEQFFGPGTRLTVL.

The chain carries TRBV9 and TRBJ1-6; D ambiguous. CDR1 SGDLS and CDR2 YYNGEE come from the germline V gene. V gave up 1 base and J gave up 7 bases, with 12 bases separating them. The CDR3 is 15 residues long. The DNA of the CDR3 is TGTGCCAGCAGCGTAACGGGTTTGGAGAATTCACCCCTCCACTTT. Protein sequence: CASSVTGLENSPLHF.

The chain employs TRBV27 and TRBJ1-1; unclear D gene. Germline CDR1 MNHEY, CDR2 SMNVEV (reference sequence). Trimming removed 4 bases at V and 4 bases at J, with 13 bases between. The CDR3 sequence is 14 residues long. In DNA form, the CDR3 reads TGTGCCAGCAGTTCCCCAAGAATGGGCACTGAAGCTTTCTTT. Translating gives CASSSPRMGTEAFF.

The genes are TRBV10-3 and TRBJ2-7; D is unresolved. V was pared by 0 bases and J by 6 bases, with 9 bases between. CDR3 size: 13 residues. Germline V gene data show CDR1 as ENHRY and CDR2 as SYGVKD. The CDR3 DNA reads TGTGCCATCAGTGAGTCGAAGGGCGGCGAGCAGTACTTC. Translation gives CAISESKGGEQYF.

This chain uses TRBV7-2 with TRBJ2-3, with 10 bases that match TRBD2. Losses at the gene ends were 4 bases for V and 2 bases for J; bases not matched to a gene: 6. CDR1 and CDR2 from the germline V gene are SGHTA and FQGNSA. CDR3 length: 16 residues. In DNA, the CDR3 is TGTGCCAGCAGCTGGCTAGCGGGGGCCGCCACAGATACGCAGTATTTT. It translates to CASSWLAGAATDTQYF.

This chain links TRBV2 with TRBJ1-1; no reliable D call. The V end lost 7 bases, the J end lost 0 bases, and 9 bases lay between the germline ends. CDR1 and CDR2 (germline): SNHLY, FYNNEI. CDR3 length: 13 residues. This CDR3 reads CASKPELNTEAFF. The CDR3 coding sequence is TGTGCCAGCAAGCCCGAATTGAACACTGAAGCTTTCTTT.

The chain has TRBV6-5 and TRBJ1-3; D is unclear. Germline values: CDR1 MNHEY, CDR2 SVGAGI. The germline V and J ends were trimmed by 6 bases and 0 bases, with 12 bases remaining between them. The CDR3 runs to 15 residues. The CDR3 protein is CASRTPLNSGNTIYF. DNA for the CDR3: TGTGCCAGCAGGACCCCCTTGAACTCTGGAAACACCATATATTTT.

As concerns this clone: Other nucleotide sequences in the sample specify the same CDR3. This chain connects TRBV7-8 to TRBJ1-5; possible D gene TRBD1, 5 bases. Trimming pared 5 bases from V and 7 bases from J, leaving 12 bases between. The CDR3 is made up of 13 amino acids. From germline, CDR1 is SGHVS and CDR2 FQNEAQ. The CDR3 loop is CASSAREGQPQHF. The CDR3 nucleotides are TGTGCCAGCAGCGCCAGGGAGGGCCAGCCCCAGCATTTT.

The genes are TRBV27 and TRBJ2-7; 9 bases map to TRBD2. The CDR3 length is 15 residues. V lost 2 bases and J lost 2; bases outside the gene matches: 4. Germline CDR1 is MNHEY and CDR2 is SMNVEV (reference sequence). The CDR3 coding sequence is TGTGCCAGCAGTTTAGGGGCGGGGGGGACCTACGAGCAGTACTTC. It yields the protein CASSLGAGGTYEQYF.

There are a few counts of this clone. This chain links TRBV5-5 with TRBJ2-7; D ambiguous. The CDR3 contains 14 residues. V lost 4 bases and J lost 1, with 12 bases in between. From germline, CDR1 is SGHKS and CDR2 YYEKEE (reference sequence). CDR3 sequence: CASSPDLGSYEQYF. The CDR3 DNA reads as TGTGCCAGCAGCCCGGACCTGGGATCCTACGAGCAGTACTTC.

This sequence joins TRBV4-3 and TRBJ1-2; 10 nucleotides agree with TRBD1. Germline loops: CDR1 LGHNA, CDR2 YSLEER. The length of the CDR3 is 15 residues. J gave up 8 bases and V 3 bases, and 9 bases lay outside the gene matches. The CDR3 loop is CASSQSRDRGGGYTF. In DNA, the CDR3 is TGCGCCAGCAGCCAGTCCCGGGACAGGGGCGGGGGCTACACCTTC.

The chain carries TRBV28 and TRBJ1-1; D uncertain. The V end lost 6 bases, the J end lost 7 bases, and 15 bases lay between the germline ends. Germline assignment: CDR1 MDHEN and CDR2 SYDVKM. This CDR3 spans 13 amino acids. CDR3 in DNA: TGTGCCAGCAGGGGGAGTAATCATTATGAAGCTTTCTTT. This codes for CASRGSNHYEAFF.

V and J are TRBV6-1 and TRBJ1-4; no definite D call. The CDR3 is 14 amino acids. From germline, CDR1 is MNHNS and CDR2 SASEGT. V lost 1 base and J lost 7, with 10 bases in between. CDR3 nucleotide sequence: TGTGCCAGCAGTGAAGTAGGAAAGGTTGAAAAACTGTTTTTT. The encoded protein is CASSEVGKVEKLFF.

The V gene is TRBV21-1, the J gene TRBJ1-4. TRBV21-1 is designated a pseudogene. CDR3 length: 16 amino acids. DNA of the CDR3: TGTGCCAGCAGCAAAAGAGGGGAACAGAGTAATGAAAAACTGTTTTTT. Encoded protein: CASSKRGEQSNEKLFF.

This clone was detected a few times. The CDR3 protein is CASGDFATGYGYTF. The CDR3 DNA reads TGTGCCAGCGGGGATTTCGCGACAGGGTATGGCTACACCTTC. This chain uses TRBV28 with TRBJ1-2; 7 bases align to TRBD1. In germline, CDR1 is MDHEN, CDR2 SYDVKM. Trimming at V came to 8 bases and at J to 5 bases, leaving 11 bases not matched to a gene. The CDR3 is 14 residues long.